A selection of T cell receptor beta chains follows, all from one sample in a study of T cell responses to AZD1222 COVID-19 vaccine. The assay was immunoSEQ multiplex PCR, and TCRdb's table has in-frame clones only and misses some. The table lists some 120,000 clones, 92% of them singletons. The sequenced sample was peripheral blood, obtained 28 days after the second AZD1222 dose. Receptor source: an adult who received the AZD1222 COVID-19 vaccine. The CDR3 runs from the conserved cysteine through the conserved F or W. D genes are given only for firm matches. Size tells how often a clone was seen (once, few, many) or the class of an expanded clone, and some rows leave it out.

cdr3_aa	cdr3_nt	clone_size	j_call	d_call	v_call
CSAEATGELFF	TGCAGCGCGGAGGCCACCGGGGAGCTGTTTTTT	once	TRBJ2-2	-	TRBV29-1
CASTLWAIGQPQHF	TGTGCCAGTACCCTTTGGGCCATCGGTCAGCCCCAGCATTTT	-	TRBJ1-5	-	TRBV19
CASSGANTEAFF	TGTGCCAGCAGCGGAGCGAACACTGAAGCTTTCTTT	-	TRBJ1-1	-	TRBV9
CASRGLAGGPDEQFF	TGCGCCAGCAGGGGGTTGGCGGGAGGGCCGGATGAGCAGTTCTTC	-	TRBJ2-1	TRBD2	TRBV10-2
CASSSQYNEQFF	TGTGCCAGCAGTTCCCAATACAATGAGCAGTTCTTC	-	TRBJ2-1	-	TRBV6-6
CATGSSGRGNPETQYF	TGCGCCACCGGGTCTAGCGGGAGGGGAAATCCGGAGACCCAGTACTTC	-	TRBJ2-5	TRBD2	TRBV10-2
CASSYVIGLGPNYGYTF	TGTGCCAGCAGTTATGTAATAGGGTTGGGGCCTAACTATGGCTACACCTTC	-	TRBJ1-2	-	TRBV28
CASSQEDSGSFYEQYF	TGTGCCAGCAGCCAAGAAGATAGCGGGAGTTTCTACGAGCAGTACTTC	few	TRBJ2-7	TRBD2	TRBV4-2
CASKGGRRNYGYTF	TGTGCCAGTAAGGGGGGGCGCAGGAACTATGGCTACACCTTC	-	TRBJ1-2	-	TRBV19
CASSLGGYGNTIYF	TGTGCCAGCAGCTTAGGGGGATACGGAAACACCATATATTTT	-	TRBJ1-3	-	TRBV7-8
CASKDHREKLFF	TGTGCCAGCAAGGATCACCGGGAAAAACTGTTTTTT	-	TRBJ1-4	-	TRBV2
CASSEALSSGNTIYF	TGTGCCAGCAGTGAAGCTCTTTCGAGTGGAAACACCATATATTTT	-	TRBJ1-3	-	TRBV6-1
CASSFRDREVYGYTF	TGCGCCAGCAGCTTTCGGGACAGGGAGGTGTATGGCTACACCTTC	once	TRBJ1-2	TRBD1	TRBV5-1
CASSPPDWYTDTQYF	TGTGCCAGCAGCCCACCGGACTGGTACACAGATACGCAGTATTTT	-	TRBJ2-3	-	TRBV11-2
CASSDGIDTQYF	TGTGCCAGCAGTGACGGTATCGATACGCAGTATTTT	-	TRBJ2-3	-	TRBV6-4